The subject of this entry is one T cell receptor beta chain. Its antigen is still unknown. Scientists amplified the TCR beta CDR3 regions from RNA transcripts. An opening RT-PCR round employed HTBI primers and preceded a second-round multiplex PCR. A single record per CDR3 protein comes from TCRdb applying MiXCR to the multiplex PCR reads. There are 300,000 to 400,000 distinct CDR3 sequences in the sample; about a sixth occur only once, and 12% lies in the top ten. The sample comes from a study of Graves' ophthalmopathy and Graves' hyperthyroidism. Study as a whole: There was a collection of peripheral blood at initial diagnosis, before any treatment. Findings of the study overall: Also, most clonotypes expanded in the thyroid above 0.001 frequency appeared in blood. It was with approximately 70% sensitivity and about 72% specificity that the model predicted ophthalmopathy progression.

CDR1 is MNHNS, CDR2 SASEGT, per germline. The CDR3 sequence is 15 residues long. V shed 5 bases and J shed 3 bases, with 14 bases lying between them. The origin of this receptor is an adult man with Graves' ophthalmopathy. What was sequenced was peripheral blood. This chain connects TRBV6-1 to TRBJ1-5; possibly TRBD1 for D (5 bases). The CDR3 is CASSPFREFNQPQHF. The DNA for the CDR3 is TGTGCCAGCAGTCCATTCAGGGAATTCAATCAGCCCCAGCATTTT.